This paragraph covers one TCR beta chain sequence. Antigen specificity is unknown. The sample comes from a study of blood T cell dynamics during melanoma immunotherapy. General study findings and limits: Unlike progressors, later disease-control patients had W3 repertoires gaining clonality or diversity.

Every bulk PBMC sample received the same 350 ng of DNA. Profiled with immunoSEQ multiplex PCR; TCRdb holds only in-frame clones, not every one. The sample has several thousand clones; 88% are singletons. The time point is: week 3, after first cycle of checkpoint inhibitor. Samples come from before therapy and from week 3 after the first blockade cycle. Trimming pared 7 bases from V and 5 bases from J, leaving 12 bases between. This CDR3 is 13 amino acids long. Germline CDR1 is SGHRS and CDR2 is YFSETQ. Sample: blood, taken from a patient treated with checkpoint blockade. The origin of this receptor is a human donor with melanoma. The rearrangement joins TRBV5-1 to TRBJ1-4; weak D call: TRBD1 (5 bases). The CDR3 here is CASRKTVNEKLFF. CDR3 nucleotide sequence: TGCGCCAGCCGAAAGACAGTGAATGAAAAACTGTTTTTT.